The source of this T cell receptor (beta chain) is a study of T cell changes during pregnancy in multiple sclerosis. The assay was immunoSEQ multiplex PCR, and TCRdb's table has in-frame clones only and misses some. The data contain about 35,000 clones, 90% of them singletons. This CDR3 contains 13 residues. The trim removed 8 bases at V and 4 bases at J, leaving 5 bases unmatched. Germline CDR1 reads SNHLY; CDR2 reads FYNNEI. This receptor was obtained from a female donor in good health, enrolled as a control in a pregnancy study. Sequences were derived from peripheral blood, sampled in the third trimester of pregnancy. The rearrangement uses TRBV2 and TRBJ1-1; 9 bases line up with TRBD1. CDR3 protein: CASGTGIGTEAFF. CDR3 in DNA: TGTGCCAGCGGGACAGGGATCGGCACTGAAGCTTTCTTT.